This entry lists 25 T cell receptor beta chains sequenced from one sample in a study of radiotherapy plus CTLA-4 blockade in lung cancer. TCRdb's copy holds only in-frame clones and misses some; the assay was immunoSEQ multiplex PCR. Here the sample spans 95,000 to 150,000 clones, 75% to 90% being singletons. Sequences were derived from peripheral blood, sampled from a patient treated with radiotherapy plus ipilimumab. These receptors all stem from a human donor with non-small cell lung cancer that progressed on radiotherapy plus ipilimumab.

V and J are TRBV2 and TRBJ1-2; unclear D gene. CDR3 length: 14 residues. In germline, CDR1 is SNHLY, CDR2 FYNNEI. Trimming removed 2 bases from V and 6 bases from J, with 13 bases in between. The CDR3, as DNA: TGTGCCAGCAGTGAACCGGGATCTAGGGATGGCTACACCTTC. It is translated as CASSEPGSRDGYTF.

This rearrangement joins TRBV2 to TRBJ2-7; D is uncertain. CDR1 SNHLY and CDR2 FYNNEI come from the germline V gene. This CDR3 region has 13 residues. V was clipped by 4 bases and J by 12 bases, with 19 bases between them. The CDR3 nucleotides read TGTGCCAGCAGTGTTGAAGGCGGCAGGTCGCGGTACTTC. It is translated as CASSVEGGRSRYF.

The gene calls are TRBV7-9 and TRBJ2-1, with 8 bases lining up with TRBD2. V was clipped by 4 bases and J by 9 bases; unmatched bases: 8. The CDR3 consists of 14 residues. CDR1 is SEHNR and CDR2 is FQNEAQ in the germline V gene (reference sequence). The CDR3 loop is CASSSGLARGEQFF. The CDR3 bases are TGTGCCAGCAGCTCCGGACTAGCTAGGGGTGAGCAGTTCTTC.

The CDR3 region is CASSLAPSDGYEQYF. CDR3 DNA sequence: TGCGCCAGCAGCTTGGCACCCTCGGACGGCTACGAGCAGTACTTC. The V call is TRBV5-1, the J call TRBJ2-7; no clear D. The V end was cut by 0 bases, the J end by 3 bases, with 13 bases between. The CDR3 covers 15 residues. Germline CDR1 is SGHRS and CDR2 is YFSETQ.

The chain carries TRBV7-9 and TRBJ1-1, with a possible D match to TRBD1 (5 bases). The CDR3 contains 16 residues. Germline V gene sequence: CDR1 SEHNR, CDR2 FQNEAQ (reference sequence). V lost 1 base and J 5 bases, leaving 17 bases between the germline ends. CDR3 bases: TGTGCCAGCAGCTTAGGGGGTAGGGGAAGTTGGACTGAAGCTTTCTTT. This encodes CASSLGGRGSWTEAFF.

The CDR3 loop is CASIPGVHNEQFF. CDR3 in DNA: TGTGCCAGCATCCCGGGAGTTCATAATGAGCAGTTCTTC. The V gene is TRBV28, the J gene TRBJ2-1; possible D gene TRBD2, 6 bases. The CDR3 contains 13 residues. With 7 bases removed from V and 7 bases from J, the gap between germline ends came to 14 bases. CDR1 and CDR2 (germline): MDHEN, SYDVKM.

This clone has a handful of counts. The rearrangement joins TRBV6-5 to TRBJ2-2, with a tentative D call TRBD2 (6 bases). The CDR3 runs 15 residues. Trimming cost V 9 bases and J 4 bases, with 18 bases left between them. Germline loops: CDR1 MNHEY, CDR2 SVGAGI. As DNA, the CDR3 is TGTGCCAGTCTATCCGGCGGGATCACCACCGGGGAGCTGTTTTTT. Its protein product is CASLSGGITTGELFF.

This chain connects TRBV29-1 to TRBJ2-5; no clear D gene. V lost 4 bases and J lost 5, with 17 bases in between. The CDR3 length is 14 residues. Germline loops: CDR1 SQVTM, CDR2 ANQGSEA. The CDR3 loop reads CSVVGRAQVETQYF. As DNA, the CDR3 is TGCAGCGTTGTCGGTAGAGCTCAAGTGGAGACCCAGTACTTC.

The CDR3 loop reads CASSPLGQPGDEQFF. The CDR3 bases are TGTGCCAGCAGCCCATTGGGTCAACCCGGTGATGAGCAGTTCTTC. The chain uses TRBV7-3 and TRBJ2-1; D is ambiguous. Trimming removed 5 bases from V and 8 bases from J, with 19 bases in between. Per germline, CDR1 SGHTA and CDR2 FQGTGA. The CDR3 sequence is 15 residues long.

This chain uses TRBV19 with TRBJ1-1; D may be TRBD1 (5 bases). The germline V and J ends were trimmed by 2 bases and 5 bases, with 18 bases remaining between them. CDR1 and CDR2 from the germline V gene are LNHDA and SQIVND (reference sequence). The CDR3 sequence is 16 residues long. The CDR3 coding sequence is TGTGCCAGTAGTATAATCCCAGACAGTGCAGCTACTGAAGCTTTCTTT. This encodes CASSIIPDSAATEAFF.

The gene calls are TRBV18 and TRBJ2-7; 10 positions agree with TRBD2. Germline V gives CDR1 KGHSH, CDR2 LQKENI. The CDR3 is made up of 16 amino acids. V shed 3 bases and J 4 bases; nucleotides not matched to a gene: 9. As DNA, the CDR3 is TGTGCCAGCTCACCGCTCCCCCCTAGCGGGAGATACGAGCAGTACTTC. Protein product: CASSPLPPSGRYEQYF.

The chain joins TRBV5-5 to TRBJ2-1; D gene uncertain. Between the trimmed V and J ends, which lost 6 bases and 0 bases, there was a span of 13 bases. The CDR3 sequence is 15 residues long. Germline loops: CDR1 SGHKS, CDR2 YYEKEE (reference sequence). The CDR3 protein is CASNLGFSSYNEQFF. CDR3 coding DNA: TGTGCCAGCAACCTAGGGTTTAGCTCCTACAATGAGCAGTTCTTC.

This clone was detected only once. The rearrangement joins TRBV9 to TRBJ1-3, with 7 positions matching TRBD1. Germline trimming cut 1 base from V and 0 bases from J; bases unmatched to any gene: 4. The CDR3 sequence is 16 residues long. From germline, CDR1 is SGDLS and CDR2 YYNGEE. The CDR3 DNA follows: TGTGCCAGCAGCGTATCGGACAGGAACTCTGGAAACACCATATATTTT. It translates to CASSVSDRNSGNTIYF.

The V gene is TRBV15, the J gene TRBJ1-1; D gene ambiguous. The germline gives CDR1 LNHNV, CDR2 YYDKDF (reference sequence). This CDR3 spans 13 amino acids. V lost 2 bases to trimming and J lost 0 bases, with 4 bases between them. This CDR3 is CATSRQVNTEAFF. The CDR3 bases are TGTGCCACCAGCAGACAAGTGAACACTGAAGCTTTCTTT.

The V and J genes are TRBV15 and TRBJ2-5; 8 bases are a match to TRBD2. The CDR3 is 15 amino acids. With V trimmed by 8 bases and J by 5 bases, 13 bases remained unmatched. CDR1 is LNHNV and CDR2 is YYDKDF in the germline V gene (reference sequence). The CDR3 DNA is TGTGCCACCCGGGAGGGCGGGAGGCCCGTTGAGACCCAGTACTTC. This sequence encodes CATREGGRPVETQYF.

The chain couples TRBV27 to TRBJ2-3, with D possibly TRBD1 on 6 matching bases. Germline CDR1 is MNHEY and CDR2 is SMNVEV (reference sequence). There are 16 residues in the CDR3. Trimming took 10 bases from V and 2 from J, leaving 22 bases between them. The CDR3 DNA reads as TGTGCCACCTCGAGGGCTACAGGGTTTTCCACAGATACGCAGTATTTT. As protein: CATSRATGFSTDTQYF.

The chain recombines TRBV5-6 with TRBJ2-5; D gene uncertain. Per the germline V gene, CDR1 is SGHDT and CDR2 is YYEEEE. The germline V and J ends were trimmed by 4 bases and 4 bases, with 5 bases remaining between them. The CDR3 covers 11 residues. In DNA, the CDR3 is TGTGCCAGCAGCCGGAGAGAGACCCAGTACTTC. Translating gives CASSRRETQYF.

The CDR3 spells CASSPGPGSEQFF. The CDR3 DNA is TGTGCCAGTAGTCCGGGACCTGGGAGTGAGCAGTTCTTC. V usage is TRBV19 and J usage is TRBJ2-1, with D tentatively TRBD1 or TRBD2 (5 bases each). The CDR3 sequence is 13 residues long. V was cut by 5 bases and J by 9 bases, with 14 bases left in between. Germline CDR1 is LNHDA and CDR2 is SQIVND (reference sequence). Complete variable domain (other parts from reference TRBV19 and TRBJ2-1): DGGITQSPKYLFRKEGQNVTLSCEQNLNHDAMYWYRQDPGQGLRLIYYSQIVNDFQKGDIAEGYSVSREKKESFPLTVTSAQKNPTAFYLCASSPGPGSEQFFGPGTRLTVL.

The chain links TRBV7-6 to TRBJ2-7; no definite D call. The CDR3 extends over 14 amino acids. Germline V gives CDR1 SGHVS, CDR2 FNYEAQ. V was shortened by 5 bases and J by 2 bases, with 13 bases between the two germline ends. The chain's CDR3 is CASSPQTSTYEQYF. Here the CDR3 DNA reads TGTGCCAGCAGCCCACAGACCTCCACCTACGAGCAGTACTTC.

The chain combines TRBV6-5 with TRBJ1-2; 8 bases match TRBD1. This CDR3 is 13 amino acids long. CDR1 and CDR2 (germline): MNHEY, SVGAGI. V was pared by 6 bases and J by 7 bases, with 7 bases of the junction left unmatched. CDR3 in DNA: TGTGCCAGCAGGGGACAGGAGTATGGTGGCTACACCTTC. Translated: CASRGQEYGGYTF.

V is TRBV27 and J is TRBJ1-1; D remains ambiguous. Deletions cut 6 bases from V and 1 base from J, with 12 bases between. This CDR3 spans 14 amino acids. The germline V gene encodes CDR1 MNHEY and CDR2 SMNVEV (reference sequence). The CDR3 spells CASSYLTRNTEAFF. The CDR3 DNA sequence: TGTGCCAGCAGCTACCTGACAAGGAACACTGAAGCTTTCTTT.

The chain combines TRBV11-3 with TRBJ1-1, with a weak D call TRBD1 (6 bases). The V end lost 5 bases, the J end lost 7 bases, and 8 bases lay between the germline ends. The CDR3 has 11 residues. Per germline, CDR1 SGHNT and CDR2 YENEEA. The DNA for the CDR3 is TGTGCCAGCAGCAAAGGGGGTGAAGCTTTCTTT. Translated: CASSKGGEAFF.

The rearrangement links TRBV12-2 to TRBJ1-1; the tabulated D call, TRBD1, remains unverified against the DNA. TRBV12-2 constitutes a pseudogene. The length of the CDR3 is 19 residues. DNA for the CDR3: TGTGCAAGTCGCTGTTTCGGACAGGTCCGTACTACCATGAACACTGAAGCTTTCTTT. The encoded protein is CASRCFGQVRTTMNTEAFF.

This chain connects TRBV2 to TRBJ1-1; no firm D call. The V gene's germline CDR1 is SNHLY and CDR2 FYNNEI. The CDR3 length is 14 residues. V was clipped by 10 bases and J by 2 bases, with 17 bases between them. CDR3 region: CATTRTASNTEAFF. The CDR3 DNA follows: TGTGCCACAACCCGGACTGCCTCAAACACTGAAGCTTTCTTT.

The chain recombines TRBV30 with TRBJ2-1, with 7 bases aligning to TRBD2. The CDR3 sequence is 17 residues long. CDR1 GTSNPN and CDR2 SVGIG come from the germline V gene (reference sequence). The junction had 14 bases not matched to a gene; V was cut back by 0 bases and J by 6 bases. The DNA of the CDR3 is TGTGCCTGGAGTGTTTGGGACTACGGCGTAGTAACCAATGAGCAGTTCTTC. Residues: CAWSVWDYGVVTNEQFF.